These T cell receptor beta chains were read from a single sample in a study of human T cells and chemical hapten exposure. MiXCR was run by TCRdb on the RACE reads, yielding one entry per CDR3 protein. The table has about 140,000 distinct CDR3 sequences, around 11% seen once; the top ten hold about 1.4%. Material: whole blood, obtained in connection with sensitization to the hapten diphenylcyclopropenone (DPC). These receptors all come from a woman aged 50 to 65 with alopecia areata. Some clones in this sample may be carry-over from other donors' samples. The CDR3 runs from the conserved cysteine through the conserved F or W. A D gene is named only where the DNA matches it firmly. Clone size is shown for a subset of rows, as once, few, many or a class of expanded clone.

V gene: TRBV6-2/TRBV6-3
J gene: TRBJ2-1
D gene: -
clone size: few
CDR3 DNA: TGTGCCAGCAGTTACGCCGGATATGAGCAGTTCTTC
CDR3 protein: CASSYAGYEQFF

V gene: TRBV6-4
J gene: TRBJ2-1
D gene: -
clone size: many
CDR3 DNA: TGTGCCAGCAGTGTGTGGGCCGGTAGAAACAATGAGCAGTTCTTC
CDR3 protein: CASSVWAGRNNEQFF

V gene: TRBV21-1
J gene: TRBJ2-2
D gene: -
clone size: -
CDR3 DNA: TGTGCCAGCAGCCCTCGGACTAGCGAGAACACCGGGGAGCTGTTTTTT
CDR3 protein: CASSPRTSENTGELFF

V gene: TRBV28
J gene: TRBJ2-3
D gene: TRBD2
clone size: -
CDR3 DNA: TGTGCCAGCAGGCTAGCGGGAGGACGAGATACGCAGTATTTT
CDR3 protein: CASRLAGGRDTQYF

V gene: TRBV27
J gene: TRBJ1-6
D gene: -
clone size: -
CDR3 DNA: TGTGCCAGCAGTAAAGGGTTTCGCTCACCCCTCCACTTT
CDR3 protein: CASSKGFRSPLHF

V gene: TRBV5-1
J gene: TRBJ2-1
D gene: -
clone size: few
CDR3 DNA: TGCGCCAGCACCTGGGGACTCAATGGGAAGAATGAGCAGTTCTTC
CDR3 protein: CASTWGLNGKNEQFF

V gene: TRBV18
J gene: TRBJ1-5
D gene: -
clone size: -
CDR3 DNA: TGTGCCAGCTCACCTTCCGCTAGCAATCAGCCCCAGCATTTT
CDR3 protein: CASSPSASNQPQHF

V gene: TRBV27
J gene: TRBJ2-4
D gene: -
clone size: few
CDR3 DNA: TGTGCCAGCAGTCCCCCCCAAGCGGACATTCTAGCCAAAAACATTCAGTACTTC
CDR3 protein: CASSPPQADILAKNIQYF

V gene: TRBV10-3
J gene: TRBJ2-7
D gene: -
clone size: -
CDR3 DNA: TGTGCCATCAGTGAGTTTACAGGAACGCAGTACTTC
CDR3 protein: CAISEFTGTQYF

V gene: TRBV20-1
J gene: TRBJ2-1
D gene: -
clone size: -
CDR3 DNA: TGCAGTGCTAGAGAGAGTGGGAGAGGAGCGAAAGATAGCTCCTACAATGAGCAGTTCTTC
CDR3 protein: CSARESGRGAKDSSYNEQFF

V gene: TRBV5-4
J gene: TRBJ2-7
D gene: -
clone size: many
CDR3 DNA: TGTGCCAGCAGCTTGGAGGCCTTCTCCTACGAGCAGTACTTC
CDR3 protein: CASSLEAFSYEQYF

V gene: TRBV7-2
J gene: TRBJ2-4
D gene: -
clone size: few
CDR3 DNA: TGTGCCAGCAGCTTAGCGTACTCAGCCCGAAACATTCAGTACTTC
CDR3 protein: CASSLAYSARNIQYF

V gene: TRBV11-2
J gene: TRBJ2-3
D gene: TRBD2
clone size: few
CDR3 DNA: TGTGCCAGCAGCCGACTAGCGGGAGAGGTTACGCAGTATTTT
CDR3 protein: CASSRLAGEVTQYF

V gene: TRBV20-1
J gene: TRBJ1-4
D gene: -
clone size: -
CDR3 DNA: TGCAGTGCTAGAGAGGAGATTGGGGGCCGTAATGAAAAACTGTTTTTT
CDR3 protein: CSAREEIGGRNEKLFF

V gene: TRBV12-3/TRBV12-4
J gene: TRBJ1-5
D gene: -
clone size: few
CDR3 DNA: TGTGCCAGCAGTTCTTCTTGGGGGACGAGCAATCAGCCCCAGCATTTT
CDR3 protein: CASSSSWGTSNQPQHF

V gene: TRBV9
J gene: TRBJ2-7
D gene: -
clone size: -
CDR3 DNA: TGTGCCACCCCGGAGGGCCACGAGCAGTACTTC
CDR3 protein: CATPEGHEQYF

V gene: TRBV6-2/TRBV6-3
J gene: TRBJ2-1
D gene: TRBD2
clone size: -
CDR3 DNA: TGTGCCAGCAGCCAGTCCCGACGACTAGCGGGACGAGAGCAGTTCTTC
CDR3 protein: CASSQSRRLAGREQFF

V gene: TRBV9
J gene: TRBJ2-7
D gene: TRBD2
clone size: many
CDR3 DNA: TGTGCCAGCAGCCTATCTAGCGGGGGAGTGTACGAGCAGTACTTC
CDR3 protein: CASSLSSGGVYEQYF

V gene: TRBV30
J gene: TRBJ2-7
D gene: -
clone size: many
CDR3 DNA: TGTGCCTGGAGTGTAAGTTGGGGCGGCGAGCAGTACTTC
CDR3 protein: CAWSVSWGGEQYF

V gene: TRBV5-1
J gene: TRBJ2-3
D gene: -
clone size: many
CDR3 DNA: TGCGCCTCCCAGGCTTCTTTGGCGACAGATACGCAGTATTTT
CDR3 protein: CASQASLATDTQYF

V gene: TRBV28
J gene: TRBJ2-1
D gene: -
clone size: -
CDR3 DNA: TGTGCCAGCAGTCCGACTAGGAATGAGCAGTTCTTC
CDR3 protein: CASSPTRNEQFF

V gene: TRBV10-3
J gene: TRBJ2-3
D gene: TRBD1
clone size: few
CDR3 DNA: TGTGCCATCAGCCAAGGACAGGTCAAATTGGCAGATACGCAGTATTTT
CDR3 protein: CAISQGQVKLADTQYF

V gene: TRBV20-1
J gene: TRBJ1-5
D gene: -
clone size: -
CDR3 DNA: TGCAGTGCTGGGAGAGGGTCCAGCAATCAGCCCCAGCATTTT
CDR3 protein: CSAGRGSSNQPQHF

V gene: TRBV6-5
J gene: TRBJ2-7
D gene: TRBD1
clone size: few
CDR3 DNA: TGTGCCAGCAGTTCCACGACAGGGGGAACCTACGAGCAGTACTTC
CDR3 protein: CASSSTTGGTYEQYF

V gene: TRBV2
J gene: TRBJ2-4
D gene: -
clone size: -
CDR3 DNA: TGTGCCAGCAGTGAAAACACGTCCGCCCAAGCCAAAAACATTCAGTACTTC
CDR3 protein: CASSENTSAQAKNIQYF

V gene: TRBV6-2/TRBV6-3
J gene: TRBJ2-1
D gene: TRBD2
clone size: many
CDR3 DNA: TGTGCCAGCAGTTACTCGGCTAGCGGGAGCCATGAGCAGTTCTTC
CDR3 protein: CASSYSASGSHEQFF

V gene: TRBV7-9
J gene: TRBJ2-7
D gene: -
clone size: few
CDR3 DNA: TGTGCCAGCGCCTCTTCGTACAGGCCCCACGAGCAGTACTTC
CDR3 protein: CASASSYRPHEQYF

V gene: TRBV19
J gene: TRBJ2-6
D gene: -
clone size: -
CDR3 DNA: TGTGCCAGTAGTATAAAGGGGGGACAGTCTGGGGCCAACGTCCTGACTTTC
CDR3 protein: CASSIKGGQSGANVLTF

V gene: TRBV7-9
J gene: TRBJ2-7
D gene: TRBD2
clone size: -
CDR3 DNA: TGTGCCAGCAGCTCAGCGGGAGGGGGCAGCGAGCAGTACTTC
CDR3 protein: CASSSAGGGSEQYF

V gene: TRBV5-4
J gene: TRBJ1-3
D gene: TRBD1
clone size: many
CDR3 DNA: TGTGCCAGCAGCCAGGGACAGGGCAGAAACACCATATATTTT
CDR3 protein: CASSQGQGRNTIYF

V gene: TRBV7-3
J gene: TRBJ1-1
D gene: TRBD1
clone size: many
CDR3 DNA: TGTGCCAGCAGCTCACGACAGGGTGGGCAGAGCACTGAAGCTTTCTTT
CDR3 protein: CASSSRQGGQSTEAFF

V gene: TRBV5-4
J gene: TRBJ2-2
D gene: TRBD2
clone size: many
CDR3 DNA: TGTGCCAGCAGCCGATCGGGACTAGCCGACGGGGAGCTGTTTTTT
CDR3 protein: CASSRSGLADGELFF

V gene: TRBV20-1
J gene: TRBJ1-2
D gene: TRBD1
clone size: -
CDR3 DNA: TGCAGTGCTAGCCGGGACAGCCGATCGGAGGGCTACACCTTC
CDR3 protein: CSASRDSRSEGYTF

V gene: TRBV10-2
J gene: TRBJ1-1
D gene: -
clone size: few
CDR3 DNA: TGCGCCAGCACCAAGAACACTGAAGCTTTCTTT
CDR3 protein: CASTKNTEAFF

V gene: TRBV7-6
J gene: TRBJ2-7
D gene: -
clone size: few
CDR3 DNA: TGTGCCAGCAGCTTAGAGGGGGGAGCGGGACTGTACTTC
CDR3 protein: CASSLEGGAGLYF

V gene: TRBV12-3/TRBV12-4
J gene: TRBJ2-5
D gene: -
clone size: few
CDR3 DNA: TGTGCCAGCAGTTTGCAGGGGCCTGAGACCCAGTACTTC
CDR3 protein: CASSLQGPETQYF

V gene: TRBV6-6
J gene: TRBJ2-1
D gene: -
clone size: -
CDR3 DNA: TGTGCCAGCAGTTACCGCCCGGGGGATGAGCAGTTCTTC
CDR3 protein: CASSYRPGDEQFF

V gene: TRBV7-2
J gene: TRBJ2-6
D gene: TRBD1
clone size: -
CDR3 DNA: TGTGCCAGCAGCCCAGGGGGAGCGCGTATCATCGCTGGGGCCAACGTCCTGACTTTC
CDR3 protein: CASSPGGARIIAGANVLTF

V gene: TRBV21-1
J gene: TRBJ1-2
D gene: -
clone size: many
CDR3 DNA: TGTGCCAGCAGCAAAGACCGTTCAGATGGCGACGGCTACTATGGCTACACCTTC
CDR3 protein: CASSKDRSDGDGYYGYTF

V gene: TRBV5-1
J gene: TRBJ2-2
D gene: -
clone size: many
CDR3 DNA: TGCGCCAGCAGCTTGGTCGGGAGCGCCGGGGAGCTGTTTTTT
CDR3 protein: CASSLVGSAGELFF

V gene: TRBV6-5
J gene: TRBJ1-5
D gene: -
clone size: few
CDR3 DNA: TGTGCCAGCAGTTACTCGAGGGGTCAGCCCCAGCATTTT
CDR3 protein: CASSYSRGQPQHF

V gene: TRBV20-1
J gene: TRBJ1-2
D gene: -
clone size: few
CDR3 DNA: TGCAGTGCCCTGGGGACGGAGAACTATGGCTACACCTTC
CDR3 protein: CSALGTENYGYTF

V gene: TRBV7-9
J gene: TRBJ1-2
D gene: TRBD1
clone size: few
CDR3 DNA: TGTGCCAGCAGCCCCGAGGAGGGGGCGGCTGGCTACACCTTC
CDR3 protein: CASSPEEGAAGYTF

V gene: TRBV6-1
J gene: TRBJ1-5
D gene: -
clone size: few
CDR3 DNA: TGTGCCAGCAGCCACACCGGGGGAGGGCAGCCCCAGCATTTT
CDR3 protein: CASSHTGGGQPQHF

V gene: TRBV11-2
J gene: TRBJ2-3
D gene: -
clone size: -
CDR3 DNA: TGTGCCAGCAGCTTAGTTCTCGGCCGGGGGGATACGCAGTATTTT
CDR3 protein: CASSLVLGRGDTQYF

V gene: TRBV6-5
J gene: TRBJ2-1
D gene: -
clone size: -
CDR3 DNA: TGTGCCAGCAGTTACTCTCGGGACTCTTTTGAGCAGTTCTTC
CDR3 protein: CASSYSRDSFEQFF

V gene: TRBV19
J gene: TRBJ2-7
D gene: -
clone size: many
CDR3 DNA: TGTGCCAGTAGTATTTCCGGGGACACCTACGAGCAGTACTTC
CDR3 protein: CASSISGDTYEQYF

V gene: TRBV19
J gene: TRBJ1-5
D gene: -
clone size: -
CDR3 DNA: TGTGCCAGTAGTATAGCTCCAAGAAGCGGCAATCAGCCCCAGCATTTT
CDR3 protein: CASSIAPRSGNQPQHF

V gene: TRBV23-1
J gene: TRBJ2-3
D gene: -
clone size: few
CDR3 DNA: TGCGCCAGCAGTCAATCAGATAGCGCCACAGATACGCAGTATTTT
CDR3 protein: CASSQSDSATDTQYF

V gene: TRBV18
J gene: TRBJ1-4
D gene: -
clone size: few
CDR3 DNA: TGTGCCAGCTCACTCGGACGGGGAACTAATGAAAAACTGTTTTTT
CDR3 protein: CASSLGRGTNEKLFF

V gene: TRBV20-1
J gene: TRBJ2-3
D gene: TRBD2
clone size: many
CDR3 DNA: TGCAGTGCTAGTCCGGGCGGGAGTCCAGATACGCAGTATTTT
CDR3 protein: CSASPGGSPDTQYF

V gene: TRBV7-7
J gene: TRBJ2-5
D gene: -
clone size: -
CDR3 DNA: TGTGCTAGCAGCTTAGGTACACCCTTCCAAGAGACCCAGTACTTC
CDR3 protein: CASSLGTPFQETQYF

V gene: TRBV29-1
J gene: TRBJ1-5
D gene: -
clone size: many
CDR3 DNA: TGCAGCGTTGATCAGGGTCCCAATCAGCCCCAGCATTTT
CDR3 protein: CSVDQGPNQPQHF

V gene: TRBV5-6
J gene: TRBJ2-5
D gene: -
clone size: -
CDR3 DNA: TGTGCCAGCAGCTCGTTCGAGACCCAGTACTTC
CDR3 protein: CASSSFETQYF

V gene: TRBV29-1
J gene: TRBJ1-5
D gene: -
clone size: -
CDR3 DNA: TGCAGCGTTGCCAGGGGAGGCAATCAGCCCCAGCATTTT
CDR3 protein: CSVARGGNQPQHF